One TCR beta chain is described in this entry. This sample was taken from a study of blood T cell repertoires in COVID-19. Germline CDR1 SGHRS, CDR2 YFSETQ. Trimming took 5 bases from V and 2 from J, leaving 10 bases between them. The CDR3 is made up of 13 amino acids. Only in-frame clones appear in the TCRdb table, and some are missing; sequencing was by immunoSEQ multiplex PCR. The sample lists fewer than 500,000 clones, about 85% seen once, with about 0.65% in the top ten. Source material: PBMCs or T cells enriched from blood (not recorded which). The TCR sequence derives from a woman aged 18-29 years who had recovered from COVID-19. The chain is built from TRBV5-1 and TRBJ1-1, with unresolved D. CDR3 residues: CASSSEPNTEAFF. CDR3 in DNA: TGCGCCAGCAGTTCGGAGCCCAACACTGAAGCTTTCTTT.